The clone carrying this TCR beta chain has only one observation. V was shortened by 0 bases and J by 2 bases, with 8 bases between the two germline ends. This CDR3 spans 15 amino acids. CDR1 is LGHNT and CDR2 is FRNRAP in the germline V gene. Measured with immunoSEQ multiplex PCR; TCRdb has only the in-frame clones, and not every one. The repertoire holds some 15,000 clones, 80% to 90% seen once, with more than 20% in the top ten. These data come from a study of blood T cell repertoires in COVID-19. Study-wide context: There were acute and convalescent COVID-19 samples, and they came from the United States, Italy and Spain. Sample material is recorded as cDNA or gDNA derived from T cells, B-cell-depleted T cells, or PBMCs.

V is TRBV12-5 and J is TRBJ1-3, with no clear D. The receptor's source is a woman aged 55-69 years with acute or convalescent COVID-19. Sequenced material: peripheral blood. This CDR3 is CASGLVLGAGNTIYF. DNA for the CDR3: TGTGCTAGTGGTTTGGTACTAGGAGCTGGAAACACCATATATTTT. The complete variable domain, with remaining parts taken from reference TRBV12-5 and TRBJ1-3, reads DARVTQTPRHKVTEMGQEVTMRCQPILGHNTVFWYRQTMMQGLELLAYFRNRAPLDDSGMPKDRFSAEMPDATLATLKIQPSEPRDSAVYFCASGLVLGAGNTIYFGEGSWLTVV.